This T cell receptor (beta chain) appears in the sequencing data of a study of regulatory T cells in long-lasting Graves disease. Regarding the study as a whole: Accuracy was perhaps lowered by the small sample size.

Note on this clonotype: Its antigen remains unknown. The CDR3 does not close with the conserved phenylalanine or tryptophan, likely indicating a read error. It is unclear where the CDR3 begins or ends on the DNA, so no DNA is shown, and the CDR3 is as TCRdb lists it.

The CDR3 is 8 residues long, ends included. CDR1 and CDR2 from the germline V gene are SGHTA and FQGNSA. Through Arm-PCR of CDR3 regions and iRepertoire HTBI primers, TCR beta libraries were built. TCRdb itself ran the multiplex PCR reads through MiXCR, one entry per CDR3 protein. Among fewer than 600,000 distinct CDR3 sequences, 20% to 25% were seen once, and the ten largest hold under 15%. Time point here: persistent/refractory GD, antithyroid drugs over 5 years with positive TRAb. The TCR library was made from RNA that had been extracted from PBMCs in TRIzol. This receptor was identified in a female donor with Graves disease. The sample was peripheral blood mononuclear cells (PBMCs), taken when the disease was refractory, from a patient treated with antithyroid drugs. The chain couples TRBV7-2 to TRBJ2-5. CDR3 residues: CASSLAPQ.